This T cell receptor beta chain is drawn from a study of cytomegalovirus exposure and HLA in healthy donors. Study context: Per a later analysis, the approximately 620 first-cohort and fewer than 150 validation repertoires shared one platform.

Sequenced by immunoSEQ multiplex PCR; TCRdb stores in-frame clones only, minus some. The data show 220,000 or so clones, approximately 80% seen once. Regarding the study as a whole: A few CMV-associated chains proved CMV antigen-specific in vitro.

Remarks on this clone: What it recognizes is unknown.

V was pared by 4 bases and J by 0 bases, with 13 bases between. Looked up from germline, CDR1 is SQVTM and CDR2 is ANQGSEA. The CDR3 runs 14 residues. Material: PBMCs. This TCR came from a woman in her 30s in good health and CMV-seropositive. This sequence joins TRBV29-1 and TRBJ2-7, with D tentatively TRBD2 (5 bases). The CDR3 coding sequence is TGCAGCGTTGTAGGAGCGGAATACTCCTACGAGCAGTACTTC. Translation: CSVVGAEYSYEQYF.